The source of this TCR beta chain is a study of T cell responses to AZD1222 COVID-19 vaccine. Study-wide findings and caveats: White British people made up most donors, females outnumbered males, and clonal diversity was possibly underestimated. Repertoires were collected only later (after the peak T cell response had occurred). Across spike, vaccine-associated CD4 TCRs were found, dominant at 160-218 and 743-854.

CDR3 length: 14 residues. Looked up from germline, CDR1 is MNHEY and CDR2 is SVGAGI. The V end was cut by 2 bases, the J end by 7 bases, with 14 bases between. This table comes from immunoSEQ multiplex PCR, and its TCRdb copy is limited to in-frame clones, with some not included. Here the sample spans around 200,000 clones, roughly 90% being singletons. Concerning this clone itself: Its antigen is undetermined.

The J gene is TRBJ1-1, the V gene TRBV6-5, with TRBD1 as a possible D gene (6 bases). The TCR sequence derives from an adult in good health. The sequences come from peripheral blood, collected on day 0 of AZD1222 vaccination. The DNA of the CDR3 is TGTGCCAGCAGTTACAGGGGGGCGCCCCTTGAAGCTTTCTTT. It is translated as CASSYRGAPLEAFF.